A selection of T cell receptor beta chains follows, all from one sample in a study of blood T cell repertoires in COVID-19. Sequencing was performed with immunoSEQ multiplex PCR; in TCRdb, only in-frame clones are kept and a portion is missing. The table includes around 170,000 clones, approximately 74% detected once. The specimen sequenced was peripheral blood. These receptors were taken from a woman of 80 years or more with acute or convalescent COVID-19. CDR3s include the opening cysteine and the closing phenylalanine or tryptophan. Fields, in order: J gene, D gene, clone size, V gene, CDR3 protein, CDR3 DNA. D genes are given only for firm matches. Rows may omit the clone size; those that give it use once, few, many or a size class.

J: TRBJ1-4
D: NA
size: NA
V: TRBV18
CDR3: CASSPPGLSTNEKLFF
DNA: TGTGCCAGCTCACCGCCAGGGCTCTCAACTAATGAAAAACTGTTTTTT

J: TRBJ1-3
D: NA
size: few
V: TRBV30
CDR3: CASGRQSGNTIYF
DNA: TGTGCCTCGGGGAGGCAGTCTGGAAACACCATATATTTT

J: TRBJ1-1
D: NA
size: NA
V: TRBV7-2
CDR3: CASSPQGGQWNTEAFF
DNA: TGTGCCAGCAGCCCCCAAGGGGGTCAGTGGAACACTGAAGCTTTCTTT

J: TRBJ1-1
D: TRBD1
size: NA
V: TRBV14
CDR3: CASSQEGGWTGLNTEAFF
DNA: TGTGCCAGCAGCCAAGAAGGTGGGTGGACAGGATTGAACACTGAAGCTTTCTTT

J: TRBJ2-4
D: NA
size: NA
V: TRBV2
CDR3: CASSIQGGHIQYF
DNA: TGTGCCAGCAGTATCCAGGGGGGACACATTCAGTACTTC

J: TRBJ2-1
D: TRBD1
size: NA
V: TRBV18
CDR3: CASSRGQGADNEQFF
DNA: TGTGCCAGCTCACGGGGGCAGGGGGCCGACAATGAGCAGTTCTTC

J: TRBJ1-2
D: NA
size: NA
V: TRBV24-1
CDR3: CATSDSRGGAGAYGYTF
DNA: TGTGCCACCAGTGATTCGAGGGGAGGAGCGGGAGCGTATGGCTACACCTTC

J: TRBJ2-7
D: TRBD2
size: NA
V: TRBV10-2
CDR3: CASREGLAEIYEQYF
DNA: TGCGCCAGCAGAGAGGGACTAGCGGAAATCTACGAGCAGTACTTC

J: TRBJ1-1
D: NA
size: NA
V: TRBV28
CDR3: CASNALGGLNTEAFF
DNA: TGTGCCAGCAATGCCCTGGGGGGGTTGAACACTGAAGCTTTCTTT

J: TRBJ2-7
D: NA
size: NA
V: TRBV6-5
CDR3: CASMQRGMPPEQYF
DNA: TGTGCCAGCATGCAAAGAGGGATGCCTCCCGAGCAGTACTTC

J: TRBJ2-1
D: TRBD1
size: NA
V: TRBV24-1
CDR3: CATSDLRTGAQFF
DNA: TGTGCCACCAGTGATTTGCGGACAGGGGCTCAGTTCTTC

J: TRBJ2-5
D: NA
size: few
V: TRBV5-1
CDR3: CASSPLATQETQYF
DNA: TGCGCCAGCAGCCCTCTAGCGACCCAAGAGACCCAGTACTTC

J: TRBJ2-5
D: NA
size: NA
V: TRBV9
CDR3: CASSVGHGQETQYF
DNA: TGTGCCAGCAGCGTAGGGCACGGGCAAGAGACCCAGTACTTC

J: TRBJ2-3
D: TRBD2
size: NA
V: TRBV28
CDR3: CATSGLAATDTQYF
DNA: TGTGCCACCTCGGGACTAGCGGCCACAGATACGCAGTATTTT

J: TRBJ1-1
D: TRBD1
size: NA
V: TRBV19
CDR3: CASSIGQGNTEAFF
DNA: TGTGCCAGTAGTATCGGACAGGGAAACACTGAAGCTTTCTTT

J: TRBJ2-5
D: NA
size: NA
V: TRBV2
CDR3: CASRGKGTPQETQYF
DNA: TGTGCCAGCAGGGGAAAGGGGACTCCTCAAGAGACCCAGTACTTC

J: TRBJ2-3
D: NA
size: NA
V: TRBV5-4
CDR3: CASSFSGSTDTQYF
DNA: TGTGCCAGCAGCTTCTCCGGGAGCACAGATACGCAGTATTTT

J: TRBJ1-5
D: TRBD1
size: once
V: TRBV6-1
CDR3: CASSARRTGSDQPQHF
DNA: TGTGCCAGCAGTGCCCGTCGGACAGGGAGTGATCAGCCCCAGCATTTT

J: TRBJ2-7
D: NA
size: NA
V: TRBV11-2
CDR3: CASSLDFGSYEQYF
DNA: TGTGCCAGCAGCTTAGATTTCGGCTCCTACGAGCAGTACTTC

J: TRBJ2-5
D: NA
size: NA
V: TRBV7-2
CDR3: CASSFDRLRETQYF
DNA: TGTGCCAGCAGCTTCGACAGGCTAAGAGAGACCCAGTACTTC

J: TRBJ2-1
D: NA
size: NA
V: TRBV19
CDR3: CASSVLDGSYNEQFF
DNA: TGTGCCAGTAGTGTCTTAGATGGCTCCTACAATGAGCAGTTCTTC

J: TRBJ1-2
D: TRBD1
size: NA
V: TRBV30
CDR3: CAWSGNRGNYGYTF
DNA: TGTGCCTGGAGTGGGAACAGGGGGAACTATGGCTACACCTTC